The 14 T cell receptor beta chains listed next were all sequenced from one sample in a study of T cell responses to AZD1222 COVID-19 vaccine. Sequencing used immunoSEQ multiplex PCR; TCRdb keeps in-frame clones, though not all of them. The sample contains about 70,000 clones, 85% of which appear only once. The starting material was peripheral blood, obtained on day 0 of AZD1222 vaccination. The receptors derive from an adult in good health.

This clone was counted a few times. The chain carries TRBV30 and TRBJ1-3; TRBD1 matches 7 bases. CDR3 length equals 13 residues. V lost 2 bases to trimming and J lost 3 bases; unmatched junction nucleotides: 1. The germline CDR1 and CDR2 sequences are GTSNPN and SVGIG (reference sequence). In nucleotides, the CDR3 is TGTGCCTGGAGTACAGGGGTTGGAAACACCATATATTTT. Translated, it gives CAWSTGVGNTIYF. The full variable domain, with the rest looked up from reference TRBV30 and TRBJ1-3, is SQTIHQWPATLVQPVGSPLSLECTVEGTSNPNLYWYRQAAGRGLQLLFYSVGIGQISSEVPQNLSASRPQDRQFILSSKKLLLSDSGFYLCAWSTGVGNTIYFGEGSWLTVV.

V gene TRBV5-5 combines with J gene TRBJ2-3; 8 bases map to TRBD1. The CDR3 contains 16 residues. J lost 4 bases, V lost 4 bases, and 11 bases had no gene match. Per the germline V gene, CDR1 is SGHKS and CDR2 is YYEKEE (reference sequence). The CDR3 loop reads CASSTSRDRRADTQYF. The DNA for the CDR3 is TGTGCCAGCAGCACATCCCGGGACAGGAGGGCAGATACGCAGTATTTT.

This clone was counted a few times. The rearrangement joins TRBV6-5 to TRBJ2-3, with a weak D call TRBD1 (5 bases). This CDR3 is 12 amino acids long. Trimming cost V 5 bases and J 8 bases, with 11 bases left between them. Germline-derived CDR1 and CDR2 are MNHEY and SVGAGI. In DNA form, the CDR3 reads TGTGCCAGCAGTCCTGATCAGGGTACGCAGTATTTT. It specifies CASSPDQGTQYF.

J is TRBJ1-5 and V is TRBV5-1; possible D gene TRBD1, 6 bases. CDR3 length: 14 amino acids. The V gene lost 0 bases and the J gene lost 7 bases, with 11 bases spanning the gap. Germline V lookup: CDR1 SGHRS, CDR2 YFSETQ. CDR3 DNA: TGCGCCAGCAGCTTGGCGGGGGGCGAACAGCCCCAGCATTTT. Its protein is CASSLAGGEQPQHF.

This sequence joins TRBV7-9 and TRBJ2-5, with 10 nucleotides matching TRBD2. The CDR3 extends over 16 amino acids. J gave up 4 bases and V 5 bases, and 10 bases lay outside the gene matches. CDR1 SEHNR and CDR2 FQNEAQ come from the germline V gene (reference sequence). The CDR3 loop reads CASSPRGSSGGETQYF. CDR3 sequence (DNA): TGTGCCAGCAGCCCCCGAGGGTCTAGCGGGGGAGAGACCCAGTACTTC.

This chain joins TRBV11-3 and TRBJ2-7, with D unclear. The CDR3 consists of 16 residues. The ends were cut back, 1 base at V and 2 bases at J, with 15 bases in the middle. Germline-derived CDR1 and CDR2 are SGHNT and YENEEA. The CDR3 coding sequence is TGTGCCAGCAGCTTAGTCGGTGGCAGTATTACCTACGAGCAGTACTTC. Amino acid sequence: CASSLVGGSITYEQYF.

CDR3 coding DNA: TGTGCCAGCAGCTTAGAGGGACTAGCTACGAATGAGCAGTTCTTC. The encoded protein is CASSLEGLATNEQFF. The V gene is TRBV11-2, the J gene TRBJ2-1; 9 nucleotides agree with TRBD2. The CDR3 totals 15 residues. The germline V gene encodes CDR1 SGHAT and CDR2 FQNNGV. V shed 0 bases and J 7 bases; nucleotides not matched to a gene: 4. Looking up the rest from reference TRBV11-2 and TRBJ2-1 gives the full variable domain: EAGVAQSPRYKIIEKRQSVAFWCNPISGHATLYWYQQILGQGPKLLIQFQNNGVVDDSQLPKDRFSAERLKGVDSTLKIQPAKLEDSAVYLCASSLEGLATNEQFFGPGTRLTVL.

This clone was counted a few times. The J gene is TRBJ1-2, the V gene TRBV6-5; no reliable D call. This CDR3 region has 11 residues. V was clipped by 1 base and J by 7 bases, with 4 bases between them. Germline V gene lookup returns CDR1 MNHEY and CDR2 SVGAGI. The CDR3 protein is CASSYYGGYTF. The DNA for the CDR3 is TGTGCCAGCAGTTACTACGGTGGCTACACCTTC.

This clone came up a few times. The rearrangement joins TRBV27 to TRBJ1-1; D unresolved. Germline lookup yields CDR1 MNHEY and CDR2 SMNVEV (reference sequence). The V end lost 3 bases, the J end lost 1 base, and 6 bases lay between the germline ends. There are 13 residues in the CDR3. This chain's CDR3 is CASSLESNTEAFF. The CDR3 coding sequence is TGTGCCAGCAGTTTGGAGTCGAACACTGAAGCTTTCTTT.

The V gene is TRBV6-6, the J gene TRBJ1-4; 7 bases agree with TRBD1. The CDR3 length is 15 residues. With 6 bases clipped from V and 0 bases from J, the junction kept 4 bases outside the gene matches. Germline V gene data show CDR1 as MNHNY and CDR2 as SVGAGI (reference sequence). The CDR3 reads CASSYGQATNEKLFF. CDR3 DNA sequence: TGTGCCAGCAGCTACGGACAGGCAACTAATGAAAAACTGTTTTTT.

The chain links TRBV5-4 to TRBJ1-2; 12 bases are shared with TRBD1. Germline assignment: CDR1 SGHNT and CDR2 YYREEE (reference sequence). This CDR3 contains 14 residues. The J segment lost 5 bases and the V segment lost 5 bases, leaving 4 bases of the junction unmatched. CDR3 sequence: CASSPGQGAYGYTF. The CDR3 DNA is TGTGCCAGCAGTCCGGGACAGGGGGCATATGGCTACACCTTC.

The V and J genes are TRBV12-5 and TRBJ1-3; no definite D call. Deletions cut 2 bases from V and 0 bases from J, with 17 bases between. CDR3 length equals 18 residues. The germline CDR1 and CDR2 sequences are LGHNT and FRNRAP. The CDR3: CASGLILNPISSGNTIYF. The CDR3 DNA reads as TGTGCTAGTGGTTTGATACTCAACCCGATTAGCTCTGGAAACACCATATATTTT.

CDR3 protein: CASARGPSGAYEQYF. DNA of the CDR3: TGTGCCAGCGCCAGAGGGCCTAGCGGGGCCTACGAGCAGTACTTC. The gene calls are TRBV6-5 and TRBJ2-7; 9 nucleotides align to TRBD2. Germline CDR1 MNHEY, CDR2 SVGAGI. V lost 8 bases and J lost 2; bases outside the gene matches: 10. CDR3 length equals 15 residues.

The genes are TRBV3-1 (or the pseudogene TRBV3-2) and TRBJ2-1, with 14 positions matching TRBD2. This CDR3 contains 16 residues. CDR1 is LGHDT, CDR2 YNNKEL, per germline (reference sequence). Trimming took 6 bases from V and 7 from J; bases not matched to a gene: 8. CDR3 amino acids: CASRAPGLAGVNEQFF. DNA of the CDR3: TGTGCCAGCAGGGCCCCGGGACTAGCGGGAGTAAATGAGCAGTTCTTC.